The rows below give T cell receptor beta chains drawn from one sample of a study of PD-1 blockade in classical Hodgkin lymphoma. Libraries were prepared by immunoSEQ multiplex PCR; TCRdb keeps only in-frame clonotypes and omits some of them. The sample records about 21,000 clones, about 94% being singletons. The sample consisted of peripheral blood mononuclear cells (PBMCs). These receptor sequences come from a human donor with classical Hodgkin lymphoma. The CDR3 runs from the conserved cysteine through the conserved F or W. A D gene is named only where the DNA matches it firmly. Only some rows state a clone size, as once, few, many or a class for expanded clones.

>TRBD1|TRBV6-1|once|TRBJ1-2
CASSDRDRGGYTF
TGTGCCAGCAGTGATAGGGACAGGGGTGGCTACACCTTC
>NA|TRBV27|NA|TRBJ1-2
CASSPRDNYGYTF
TGTGCCAGCAGCCCCCGGGACAACTATGGCTACACCTTC
>NA|TRBV7-6|NA|TRBJ2-2
CASSSKNRGRGATPGELFF
TGTGCCAGCAGCTCGAAAAACAGGGGGAGGGGCGCGACCCCCGGGGAGCTGTTTTTT
>TRBD2|TRBV25-1|NA|TRBJ2-5
CASSDPATSERETQYF
TGTGCCAGCAGTGACCCCGCGACTAGCGAGCGAGAGACCCAGTACTTC
>NA|TRBV7-2|few|TRBJ1-5
CASSLVGGDSNQPQHF
TGTGCCAGCAGCTTAGTGGGAGGGGACAGCAATCAGCCCCAGCATTTT
>NA|TRBV18|NA|TRBJ2-6
CASSPADFSGANVLTF
TGTGCCAGCTCACCGGCAGATTTCTCTGGGGCCAACGTCCTGACTTTC
>NA|TRBV6-6|NA|TRBJ2-1
CASSYSGSSYNEQFF
TGTGCCAGCAGTTATTCAGGGAGCTCCTACAATGAGCAGTTCTTC
>NA|TRBV14|NA|TRBJ2-5
CASSPTTTPQYF
TGTGCCAGCAGCCCAACTACGACCCCCCAGTACTTC
>NA|TRBV19|NA|TRBJ1-1
CASNLGGGTEAFF
TGTGCCAGTAACCTAGGGGGTGGTACTGAAGCTTTCTTT
>NA|TRBV14|NA|TRBJ2-3
CASSQVSLRDTQYF
TGTGCCAGCAGCCAAGTTTCTTTGAGGGATACGCAGTATTTT
>NA|TRBV7-9|NA|TRBJ1-1
CASRREGGYSEAFF
TGTGCCAGCCGCAGGGAGGGCGGCTATTCCGAAGCTTTCTTT
>NA|TRBV30|NA|TRBJ1-4
CAWSSLSWDDRGEKLFF
TGTGCCTGGAGTTCGTTGTCGTGGGACGATAGGGGTGAAAAACTGTTTTTT
>NA|TRBV5-4|NA|TRBJ2-4
CASSPGAPGQGVDIQYF
TGTGCCAGCAGCCCGGGGGCTCCTGGCCAGGGGGTGGACATTCAGTACTTC
>NA|TRBV11-3|NA|TRBJ2-2
CASSEYRAPGELFF
TGTGCCAGCAGCGAGTACAGGGCCCCCGGGGAGCTGTTTTTT
>NA|TRBV19|once|TRBJ1-5
CASDWGAGQPQHF
TGTGCCAGTGATTGGGGGGCCGGACAGCCCCAGCATTTT
>NA|TRBV18|NA|TRBJ2-7
CASSPSGGHQYEQYF
TGTGCCAGCTCACCATCTGGGGGACATCAATACGAGCAGTACTTC
>NA|TRBV7-8|NA|TRBJ2-6
CASSPPTVLGSGANVLTF
TGTGCCAGCAGCCCGCCCACAGTTTTAGGCTCTGGGGCCAACGTCCTGACTTTC
>TRBD2|TRBV9|NA|TRBJ2-5
CASSGLTSIATQYF
TGTGCCAGCAGCGGATTGACTAGCATCGCGACCCAGTACTTC
>NA|TRBV6-5|NA|TRBJ2-5
CASSYVGSQETQYF
TGTGCCAGCAGTTATGTGGGCAGCCAAGAGACCCAGTACTTC
>TRBD1|TRBV9|NA|TRBJ1-2
CASTSGQGVRGYTF
TGTGCCAGCACCTCGGGACAGGGGGTACGGGGCTACACCTTC
>NA|TRBV27|NA|TRBJ2-1
CASSLGRAGLNEQFF
TGTGCCAGCAGTTTAGGTAGGGCAGGCCTAAATGAGCAGTTCTTC
>NA|TRBV10-2|NA|TRBJ2-7
CASRPTGTPYEQYF
TGCGCCAGCAGACCGACCGGGACACCATACGAGCAGTACTTC
>NA|TRBV11-2|NA|TRBJ2-7
CASSLGSGISSYEQYF
TGTGCCAGCAGCTTAGGTTCAGGTATCAGCTCCTACGAGCAGTACTTC
>NA|TRBV19|NA|TRBJ2-5
CASSIKVGLLAWGETQYF
TGTGCCAGTAGTATTAAAGTTGGTCTTCTAGCTTGGGGAGAGACCCAGTACTTC
>TRBD2|TRBV4-1|NA|TRBJ2-7
CASSQVLAGAYPYEQYF
TGCGCCAGCAGCCAAGTCCTAGCGGGGGCCTACCCCTACGAGCAGTACTTC
>NA|TRBV5-1|NA|TRBJ1-1
CASVGGETGNTEAFF
TGCGCCAGCGTCGGGGGCGAAACAGGGAACACTGAAGCTTTCTTT
>TRBD1|TRBV4-3|NA|TRBJ2-7
CASSQWTGGEGYEQYF
TGCGCCAGCAGCCAGTGGACAGGGGGTGAGGGATACGAGCAGTACTTC
>NA|TRBV7-2|NA|TRBJ2-3
CASSLNRATDTQYF
TGTGCCAGCAGCTTAAACAGGGCAACAGATACGCAGTATTTT
>TRBD2|TRBV9|NA|TRBJ2-3
CASSVTQAGLFTDTQYF
TGTGCCAGCAGCGTGACCCAAGCGGGACTTTTCACAGATACGCAGTATTTT
>TRBD1|TRBV28|NA|TRBJ2-7
CASSLPRTGGLSYEQYF
TGTGCCAGCAGTTTACCACGGACAGGGGGGCTCTCCTACGAGCAGTACTTC
>TRBD1|TRBV19|NA|TRBJ2-1
CASSIETGGAVNEQFF
TGTGCCAGTAGTATAGAGACAGGGGGCGCCGTCAATGAGCAGTTCTTC
>TRBD1|TRBV10-2|NA|TRBJ1-2
CASSETGQGALIANYGYTF
TGCGCCAGCAGTGAGACTGGACAGGGGGCATTAATAGCTAACTATGGCTACACCTTC
>NA|TRBV6-6|NA|TRBJ2-2
CASSYRQNTGELFF
TGTGCCAGCAGTTACCGGCAGAACACCGGGGAGCTGTTTTTT
>TRBD1|TRBV7-2|NA|TRBJ1-1
CASSGQGPGTEAFF
TGTGCCAGCAGCGGACAGGGTCCAGGCACTGAAGCTTTCTTT
>NA|TRBV5-8|NA|TRBJ1-2
CASSRRGDGGYTF
TGTGCCAGCAGCCGTCGGGGGGACGGGGGCTACACCTTC
>TRBD2|TRBV19|NA|TRBJ2-7
CASSPWTSGVQQYF
TGTGCCAGTAGTCCATGGACTAGCGGGGTCCAGCAGTACTTC
>TRBD1|TRBV10-3|NA|TRBJ2-5
CAISDRTGGLSETQYF
TGTGCCATCAGTGATCGTACAGGGGGCTTGTCGGAGACCCAGTACTTC
>NA|TRBV11-3|once|TRBJ2-5
CASSRLGIQETQYF
TGTGCCAGCAGCCGCCTGGGGATTCAAGAGACCCAGTACTTC
>NA|TRBV7-9|NA|TRBJ1-6
CASSPPQGETPLHF
TGTGCCAGCAGCCCGCCACAGGGAGAGACACCCCTCCACTTT
>NA|TRBV27|NA|TRBJ2-1
CASRSDGYNEQFF
TGTGCCAGCAGATCCGACGGATACAATGAGCAGTTCTTC
>NA|TRBV29-1|NA|TRBJ2-5
CSASNSGEAKETQYF
TGCAGCGCCTCGAACAGCGGAGAGGCTAAAGAGACCCAGTACTTC
>NA|TRBV4-1|NA|TRBJ1-2
CASSQVPGYGYTF
TGCGCCAGCAGCCAAGTTCCAGGCTATGGCTACACCTTC
>NA|TRBV10-1|NA|TRBJ2-3
CASSESPGRSTDTQYF
TGCGCCAGCAGTGAGTCGCCGGGACGCAGCACAGATACGCAGTATTTT
>TRBD2|TRBV5-4|NA|TRBJ2-3
CASSPRLAGAGDTQYF
TGTGCCAGCAGCCCGAGACTAGCGGGGGCGGGAGATACGCAGTATTTT
>TRBD1|TRBV5-4|NA|TRBJ2-2
CASSLGQGATGELFF
TGTGCCAGCAGCTTGGGACAGGGGGCGACCGGGGAGCTGTTTTTT
>NA|TRBV2|NA|TRBJ2-3
CASSSPNRAVTDTQYF
TGTGCCAGCAGTTCCCCCAACAGGGCCGTCACAGATACGCAGTATTTT
>NA|TRBV7-3|NA|TRBJ2-5
CASSSAGWETQYF
TGTGCCAGCAGCTCTGCAGGGTGGGAGACCCAGTACTTC
>NA|TRBV7-1|NA|TRBJ1-2
CASSLAPGGYTF
TGTGCCAGCAGCTTAGCGCCGGGTGGCTACACCTTC
>TRBD2|TRBV6-6|NA|TRBJ2-1
CASRTGTSAYNEQFF
TGTGCCAGTCGAACCGGGACTAGCGCGTACAATGAGCAGTTCTTC
>NA|TRBV9|NA|TRBJ1-1
CASSPGRMNTEAFF
TGTGCCAGCAGCCCGGGACGGATGAACACTGAAGCTTTCTTT
>TRBD1|TRBV6-6|NA|TRBJ2-7
CASSYWTGSYEQYF
TGTGCCAGCAGTTACTGGACAGGGTCCTACGAGCAGTACTTC
>NA|TRBV5-5|NA|TRBJ1-3
CASSQPTGSGNTIYF
TGTGCCAGCAGCCAACCTACAGGCTCTGGAAACACCATATATTTT
>TRBD1|TRBV29-1|NA|TRBJ1-2
CIKAPGGRSSYGYTF
TGCATCAAAGCCCCAGGGGGCAGATCTAGCTATGGCTACACCTTC
>NA|TRBV19|NA|TRBJ2-6
CASSITGSSGANVLTF
TGTGCCAGTAGTATAACCGGGAGCTCTGGGGCCAACGTCCTGACTTTC
>NA|TRBV19|NA|TRBJ2-7
CASSIDRNSYEQYF
TGTGCCAGTAGTATTGACAGGAACTCCTACGAGCAGTACTTC
>NA|TRBV28|NA|TRBJ1-2
CATGDSNYGYTF
TGTGCCACCGGAGACTCTAACTATGGCTACACCTTC
>TRBD2|TRBV4-1|NA|TRBJ2-7
CASSQGHTSGGLYEQYF
TGCGCCAGCAGCCAAGGTCACACTAGCGGGGGGTTATACGAGCAGTACTTC
>NA|TRBV5-6|NA|TRBJ2-1
CASSFLQANEQFF
TGTGCCAGCAGCTTTCTCCAGGCTAATGAGCAGTTCTTC
>TRBD1|TRBV7-2|NA|TRBJ1-2
CASSFQGAASAANYGYTF
TGTGCCAGCAGTTTCCAGGGGGCGGCCTCAGCCGCTAACTATGGCTACACCTTC